The source of this T cell receptor (beta chain) is a study of beta chain features in type 1 diabetes. Overall study results and limits: Moderate yet significant TCRB CDR3 shortening was seen in Type 1 diabetes patients in all four CD4+ subsets.

Expressed TCRB transcripts were sequenced, since all the RNA that had been isolated was reverse transcribed. Generated by immunoSEQ multiplex PCR, the TCRdb table keeps only in-frame clones and is missing some. This table holds approximately 260,000 clones, less than 30% found once. Germline CDR1 is KGHSH and CDR2 is LQKENI. Unmatched junction bases numbered 6, after V lost 4 bases and J lost 2 bases. The CDR3 runs to 15 residues. Notes on this clone: Its target is not known.

Source material: naive CD4+ T cells from blood. This chain uses TRBV18 with TRBJ2-7; 9 bases agree with TRBD2. The TCR comes from a woman in her thirties with type 1 diabetes. The CDR3 protein is CASSLGASGTYEQYF. The CDR3 coding sequence is TGTGCCAGCTCACTGGGGGCTAGCGGGACCTACGAGCAGTACTTC.